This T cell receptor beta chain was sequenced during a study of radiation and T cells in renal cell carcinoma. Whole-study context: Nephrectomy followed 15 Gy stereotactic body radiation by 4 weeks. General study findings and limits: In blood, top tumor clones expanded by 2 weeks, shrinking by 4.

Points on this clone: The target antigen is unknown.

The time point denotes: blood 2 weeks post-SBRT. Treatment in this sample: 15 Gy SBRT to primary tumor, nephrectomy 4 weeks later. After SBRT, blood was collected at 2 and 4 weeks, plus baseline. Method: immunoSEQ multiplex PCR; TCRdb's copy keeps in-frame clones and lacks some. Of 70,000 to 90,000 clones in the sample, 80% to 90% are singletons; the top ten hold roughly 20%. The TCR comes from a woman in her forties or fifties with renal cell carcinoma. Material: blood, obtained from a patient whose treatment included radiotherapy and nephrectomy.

CDR3 nucleotides: TGTGCCAGCAGATCAGTTGGGAACACCGGGGAGCTGTTTTTT. This gives the protein CASRSVGNTGELFF. The chain combines TRBV6-4 with TRBJ2-2; the D is unclear. Germline V lookup: CDR1 MRHNA, CDR2 SNTAGT. The CDR3 runs 14 residues. Trimming pared 6 bases from V and 1 base from J, leaving 9 bases between.